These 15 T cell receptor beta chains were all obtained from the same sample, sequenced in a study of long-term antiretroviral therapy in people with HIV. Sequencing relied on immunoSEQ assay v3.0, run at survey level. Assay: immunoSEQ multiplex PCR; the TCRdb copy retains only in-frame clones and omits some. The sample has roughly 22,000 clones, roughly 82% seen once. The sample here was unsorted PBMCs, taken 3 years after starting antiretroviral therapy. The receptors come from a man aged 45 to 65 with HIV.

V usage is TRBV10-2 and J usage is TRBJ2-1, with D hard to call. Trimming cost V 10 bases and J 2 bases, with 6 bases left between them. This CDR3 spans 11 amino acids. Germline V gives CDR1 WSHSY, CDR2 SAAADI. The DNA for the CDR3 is TGCGCCACCGACACCTACAATGAGCAGTTCTTC. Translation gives CATDTYNEQFF.

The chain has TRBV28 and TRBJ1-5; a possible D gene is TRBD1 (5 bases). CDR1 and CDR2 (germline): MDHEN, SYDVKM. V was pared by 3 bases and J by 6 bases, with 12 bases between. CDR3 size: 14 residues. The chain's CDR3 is CASSLGGGAQPQHF. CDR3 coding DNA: TGTGCCAGCAGTTTGGGTGGGGGAGCTCAGCCCCAGCATTTT.

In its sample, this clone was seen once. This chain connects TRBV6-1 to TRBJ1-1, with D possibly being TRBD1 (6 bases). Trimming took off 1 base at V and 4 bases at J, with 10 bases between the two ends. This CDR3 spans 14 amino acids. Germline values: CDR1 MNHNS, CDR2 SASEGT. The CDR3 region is CASSEDRVGTEAFF. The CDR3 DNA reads TGTGCCAGCAGTGAAGACAGGGTGGGCACTGAAGCTTTCTTT.

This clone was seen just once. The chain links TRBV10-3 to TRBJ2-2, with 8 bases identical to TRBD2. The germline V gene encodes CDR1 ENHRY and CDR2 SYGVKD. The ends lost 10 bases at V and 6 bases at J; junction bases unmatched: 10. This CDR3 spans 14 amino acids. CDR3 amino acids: CATWAGGSAGELFF. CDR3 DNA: TGTGCCACCTGGGCGGGAGGTTCGGCCGGGGAGCTGTTTTTT.

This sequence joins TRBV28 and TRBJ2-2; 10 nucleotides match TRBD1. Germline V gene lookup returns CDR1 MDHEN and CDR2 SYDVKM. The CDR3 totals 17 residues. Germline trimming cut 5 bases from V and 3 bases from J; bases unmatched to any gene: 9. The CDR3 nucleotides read TGTGCCAGCAGTCCGACCGGGACAGGGGTCGACACCGGGGAGCTGTTTTTT. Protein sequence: CASSPTGTGVDTGELFF.

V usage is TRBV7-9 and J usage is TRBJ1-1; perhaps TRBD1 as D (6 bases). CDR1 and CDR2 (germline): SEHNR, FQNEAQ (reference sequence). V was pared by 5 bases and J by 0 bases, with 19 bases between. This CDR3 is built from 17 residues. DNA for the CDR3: TGTGCCAGCAGCCCAGGGACACCGCCCTCTTTGAACACTGAAGCTTTCTTT. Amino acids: CASSPGTPPSLNTEAFF.

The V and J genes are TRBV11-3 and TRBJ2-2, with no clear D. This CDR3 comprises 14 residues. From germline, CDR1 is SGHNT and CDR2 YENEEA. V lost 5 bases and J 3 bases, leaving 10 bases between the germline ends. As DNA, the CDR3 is TGTGCCAGCAGCCCCTGGACGGACACCGGGGAGCTGTTTTTT. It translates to CASSPWTDTGELFF.

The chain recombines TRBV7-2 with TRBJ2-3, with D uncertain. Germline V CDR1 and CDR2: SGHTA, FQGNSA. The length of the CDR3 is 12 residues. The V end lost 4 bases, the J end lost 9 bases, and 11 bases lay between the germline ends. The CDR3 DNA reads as TGTGCCAGCAGCTCCCACTTTGGAACGCAGTATTTT. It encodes CASSSHFGTQYF.

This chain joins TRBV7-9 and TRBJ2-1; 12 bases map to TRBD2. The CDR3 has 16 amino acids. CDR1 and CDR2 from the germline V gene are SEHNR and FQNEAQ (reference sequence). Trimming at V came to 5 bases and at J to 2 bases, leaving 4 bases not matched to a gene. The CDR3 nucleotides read TGTGCCAGCAGCCTGCGGACTAGCGGGACCTACAATGAGCAGTTCTTC. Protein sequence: CASSLRTSGTYNEQFF.

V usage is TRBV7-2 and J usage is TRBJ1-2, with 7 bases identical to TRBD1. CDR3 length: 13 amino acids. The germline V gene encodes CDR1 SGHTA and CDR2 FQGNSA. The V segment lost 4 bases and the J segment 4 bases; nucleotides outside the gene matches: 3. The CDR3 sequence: CASSSSGGYGYTF. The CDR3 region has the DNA TGTGCCAGCAGCTCGTCAGGGGGCTATGGCTACACCTTC.

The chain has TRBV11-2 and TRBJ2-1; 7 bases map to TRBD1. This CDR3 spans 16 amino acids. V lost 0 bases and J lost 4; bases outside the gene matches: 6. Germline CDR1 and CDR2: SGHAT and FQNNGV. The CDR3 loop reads CASSLEEQGSYNEQFF. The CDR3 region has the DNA TGTGCCAGCAGCTTAGAGGAACAGGGGTCTTACAATGAGCAGTTCTTC.

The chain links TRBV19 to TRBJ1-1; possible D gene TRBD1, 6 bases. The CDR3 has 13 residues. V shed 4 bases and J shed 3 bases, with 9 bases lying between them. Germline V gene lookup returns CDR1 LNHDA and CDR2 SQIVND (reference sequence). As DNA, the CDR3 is TGTGCCAGTAGTACCACAGGGCACACTGAAGCTTTCTTT. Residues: CASSTTGHTEAFF. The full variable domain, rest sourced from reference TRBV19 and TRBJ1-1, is DGGITQSPKYLFRKEGQNVTLSCEQNLNHDAMYWYRQDPGQGLRLIYYSQIVNDFQKGDIAEGYSVSREKKESFPLTVTSAQKNPTAFYLCASSTTGHTEAFFGQGTRLTVV.

CDR3 sequence: CASSLGTKETQYF. The CDR3 nucleotides read TGTGCCAGCAGCCTCGGGACGAAAGAGACCCAGTACTTC. This rearrangement joins TRBV27 to TRBJ2-5; tentatively, D is TRBD1 or TRBD2 (5 bases each). The CDR3 extends over 13 amino acids. Trimming pared 6 bases from V and 3 bases from J, leaving 11 bases between. Germline CDR1 is MNHEY and CDR2 is SMNVEV (reference sequence).

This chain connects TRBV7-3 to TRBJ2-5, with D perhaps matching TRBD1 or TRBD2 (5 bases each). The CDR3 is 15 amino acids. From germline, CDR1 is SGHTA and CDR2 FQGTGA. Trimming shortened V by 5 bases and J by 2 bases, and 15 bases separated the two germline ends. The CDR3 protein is CASSPGRDPQETQYF. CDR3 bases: TGTGCCAGCAGCCCGGGCCGGGACCCACAAGAGACCCAGTACTTC.

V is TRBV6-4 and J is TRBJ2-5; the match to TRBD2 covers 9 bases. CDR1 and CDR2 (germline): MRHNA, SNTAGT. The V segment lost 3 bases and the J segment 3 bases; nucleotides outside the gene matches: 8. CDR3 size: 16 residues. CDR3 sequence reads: CASSDSSGGSKETQYF. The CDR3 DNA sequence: TGTGCCAGCAGTGATTCCAGCGGGGGGAGCAAAGAGACCCAGTACTTC.